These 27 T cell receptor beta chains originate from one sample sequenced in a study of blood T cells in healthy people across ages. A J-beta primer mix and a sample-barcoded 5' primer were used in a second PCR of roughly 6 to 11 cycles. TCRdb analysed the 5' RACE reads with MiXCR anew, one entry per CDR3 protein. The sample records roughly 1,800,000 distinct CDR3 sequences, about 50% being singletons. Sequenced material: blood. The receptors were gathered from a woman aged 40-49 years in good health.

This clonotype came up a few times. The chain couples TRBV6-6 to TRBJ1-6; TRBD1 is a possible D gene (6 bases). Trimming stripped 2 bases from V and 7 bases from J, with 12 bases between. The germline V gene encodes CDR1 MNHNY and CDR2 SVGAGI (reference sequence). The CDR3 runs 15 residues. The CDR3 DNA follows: TGTGCCAGCAGTTACGTTGACAGGCCCAATTCACCCCTCCACTTT. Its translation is CASSYVDRPNSPLHF.

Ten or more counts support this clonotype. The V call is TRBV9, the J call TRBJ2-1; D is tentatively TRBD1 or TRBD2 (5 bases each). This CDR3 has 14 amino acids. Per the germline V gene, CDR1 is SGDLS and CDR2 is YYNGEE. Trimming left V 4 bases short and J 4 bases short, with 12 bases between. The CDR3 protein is CASSPRDGYNEQFF. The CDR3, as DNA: TGTGCCAGCAGCCCCCGGGACGGTTACAATGAGCAGTTCTTC.

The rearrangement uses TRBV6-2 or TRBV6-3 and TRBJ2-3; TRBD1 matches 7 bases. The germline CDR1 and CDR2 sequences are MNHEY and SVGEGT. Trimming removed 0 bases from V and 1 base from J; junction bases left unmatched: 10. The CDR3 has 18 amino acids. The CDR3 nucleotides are TGTGCCAGCAGTTACTCGCCAATGCGGCAGGGGGGCACAGATACGCAGTATTTT. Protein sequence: CASSYSPMRQGGTDTQYF.

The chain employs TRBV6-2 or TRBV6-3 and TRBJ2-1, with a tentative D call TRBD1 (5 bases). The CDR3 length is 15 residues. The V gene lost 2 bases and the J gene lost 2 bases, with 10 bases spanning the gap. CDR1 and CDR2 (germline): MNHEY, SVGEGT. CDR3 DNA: TGTGCCAGCAGTTACCCCGACAGCACCTACAATGAGCAGTTCTTC. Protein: CASSYPDSTYNEQFF.

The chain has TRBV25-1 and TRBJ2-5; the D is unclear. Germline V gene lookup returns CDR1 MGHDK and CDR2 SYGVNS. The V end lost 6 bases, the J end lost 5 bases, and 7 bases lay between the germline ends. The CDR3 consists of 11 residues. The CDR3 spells CASRRLETQYF. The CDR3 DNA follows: TGTGCCAGCAGACGTTTGGAGACCCAGTACTTC.

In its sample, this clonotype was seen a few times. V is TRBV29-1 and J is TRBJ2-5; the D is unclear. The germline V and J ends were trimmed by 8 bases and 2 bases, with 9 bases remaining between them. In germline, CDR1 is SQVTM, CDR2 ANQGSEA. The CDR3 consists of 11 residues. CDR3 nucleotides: TGCAGCCCGGCCCTACAAGAGACCCAGTACTTC. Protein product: CSPALQETQYF.

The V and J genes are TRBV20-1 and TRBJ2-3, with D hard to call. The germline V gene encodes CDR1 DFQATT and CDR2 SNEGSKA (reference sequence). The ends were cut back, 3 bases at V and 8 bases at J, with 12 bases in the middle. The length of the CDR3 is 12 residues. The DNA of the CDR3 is TGCAGTGCTAGGGAGCCCGGCGGTACGCAGTATTTT. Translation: CSAREPGGTQYF.

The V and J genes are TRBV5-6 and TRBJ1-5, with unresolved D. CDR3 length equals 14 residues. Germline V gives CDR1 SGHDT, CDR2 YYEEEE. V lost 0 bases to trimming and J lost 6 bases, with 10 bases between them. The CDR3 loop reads CASSLEGNGQPQHF. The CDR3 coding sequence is TGTGCCAGCAGCTTGGAAGGGAACGGTCAGCCCCAGCATTTT.

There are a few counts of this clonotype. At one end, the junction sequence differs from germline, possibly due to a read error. This CDR3 reads CASSGGGLTDTQYF. The CDR3 DNA follows: TGTGCCAGCAGTGGCGGGGGGCTCACAGATACGCAGTATTTT. This sequence joins TRBV5-1 and TRBJ2-3; TRBD2 agrees at 8 bases. Looked up from germline, CDR1 is SGHRS and CDR2 is YFSETQ. There are 14 residues in the CDR3. The whole variable domain, filled in from reference TRBV5-1 and TRBJ2-3, reads KAGVTQTPRYLIKTRGQQVTLSCSPISGHRSVSWYQQTPGQGLQFLFEYFSETQRNKGNFPGRFSGRQFSNSRSEMNVSTLELGDSALYLCASSGGGLTDTQYFGPGTRLTVL.

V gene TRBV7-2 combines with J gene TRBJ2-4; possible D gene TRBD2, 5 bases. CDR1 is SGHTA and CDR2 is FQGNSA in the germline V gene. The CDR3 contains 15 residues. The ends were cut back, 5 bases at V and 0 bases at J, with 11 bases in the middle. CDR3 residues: CASSASGIAKNIQYF. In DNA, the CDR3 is TGTGCCAGCAGCGCCTCGGGAATAGCCAAAAACATTCAGTACTTC.

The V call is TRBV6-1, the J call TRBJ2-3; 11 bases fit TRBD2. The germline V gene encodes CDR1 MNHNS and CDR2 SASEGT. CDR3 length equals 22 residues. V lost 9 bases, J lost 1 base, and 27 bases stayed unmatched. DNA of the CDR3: TGTGCCAGTTCCGGGACAGCTTATGGGGGGTTGACTAGCGGGATCCGCACAGATACGCAGTATTTT. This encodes CASSGTAYGGLTSGIRTDTQYF.

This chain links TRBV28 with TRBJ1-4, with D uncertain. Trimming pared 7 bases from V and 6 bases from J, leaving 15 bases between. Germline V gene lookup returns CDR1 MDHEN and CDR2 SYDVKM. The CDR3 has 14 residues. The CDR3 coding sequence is TGTGCCAGCACATTGGGCCCCATGGATGAAAAACTGTTTTTT. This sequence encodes CASTLGPMDEKLFF.

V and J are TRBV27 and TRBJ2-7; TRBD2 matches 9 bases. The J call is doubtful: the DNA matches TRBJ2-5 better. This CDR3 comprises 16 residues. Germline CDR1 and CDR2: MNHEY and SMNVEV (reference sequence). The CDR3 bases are TGTGCCAGCAGTTTATATCGCGGGGGGGGATTAGAGACCCAGTACTTC. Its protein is CASSLYRGGGLETQYF.

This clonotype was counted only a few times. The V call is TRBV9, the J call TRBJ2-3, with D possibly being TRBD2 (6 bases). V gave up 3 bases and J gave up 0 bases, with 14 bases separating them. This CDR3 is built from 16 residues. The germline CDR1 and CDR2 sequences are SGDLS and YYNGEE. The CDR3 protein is CASSASGGSSTDTQYF. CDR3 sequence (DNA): TGTGCCAGCAGCGCCTCCGGGGGATCTAGCACAGATACGCAGTATTTT.

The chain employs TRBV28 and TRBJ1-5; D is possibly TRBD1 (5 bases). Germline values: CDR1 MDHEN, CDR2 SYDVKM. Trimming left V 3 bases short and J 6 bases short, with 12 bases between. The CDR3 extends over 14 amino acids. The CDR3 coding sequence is TGTGCCAGCAGTTTTATGGGGGAGGGTCAGCCCCAGCATTTT. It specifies CASSFMGEGQPQHF.

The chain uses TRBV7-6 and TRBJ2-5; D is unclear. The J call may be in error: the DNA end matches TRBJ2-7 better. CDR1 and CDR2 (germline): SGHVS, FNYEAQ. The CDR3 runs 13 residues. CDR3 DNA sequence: TGTGCCAGCAGCGCAGCCCCTCTCCTCGAGCAGTACTTC. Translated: CASSAAPLLEQYF.

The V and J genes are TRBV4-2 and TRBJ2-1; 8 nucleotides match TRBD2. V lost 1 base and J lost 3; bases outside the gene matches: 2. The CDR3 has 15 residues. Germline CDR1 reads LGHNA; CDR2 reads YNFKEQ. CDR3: CASSQARGGYNEQFF. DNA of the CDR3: TGTGCCAGCAGCCAAGCCCGGGGGGGCTACAATGAGCAGTTCTTC.

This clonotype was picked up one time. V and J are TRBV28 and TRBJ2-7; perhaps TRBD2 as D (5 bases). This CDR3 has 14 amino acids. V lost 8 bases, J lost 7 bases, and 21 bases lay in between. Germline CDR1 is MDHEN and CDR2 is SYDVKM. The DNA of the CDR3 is TGTGCCAGCGTCGGCGGGCTCTCCTACAATGAGCAGTACTTC. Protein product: CASVGGLSYNEQYF.

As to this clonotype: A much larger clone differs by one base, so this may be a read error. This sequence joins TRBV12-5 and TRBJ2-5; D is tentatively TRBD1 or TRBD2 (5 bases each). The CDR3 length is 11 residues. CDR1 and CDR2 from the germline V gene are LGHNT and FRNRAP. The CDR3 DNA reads TGTCCTAGCAGAGGGGAAGAGACCCAGTACTTC. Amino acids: CPSRGEETQYF.

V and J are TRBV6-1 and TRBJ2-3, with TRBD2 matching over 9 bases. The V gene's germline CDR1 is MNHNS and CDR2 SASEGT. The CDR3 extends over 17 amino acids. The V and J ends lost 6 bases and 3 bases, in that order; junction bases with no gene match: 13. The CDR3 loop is CASRSGAAGGTTDTQYF. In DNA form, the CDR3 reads TGTGCCAGCAGATCAGGAGCAGCGGGAGGAACGACAGATACGCAGTATTTT.

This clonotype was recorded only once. The CDR3 bases are TGCGCCAGCAGCCTGGGACAGGGGGGCCGAGAAAAACTGTTTTTT. Translating gives CASSLGQGGREKLFF. This chain uses TRBV4-3 with TRBJ1-4, with 11 bases matching TRBD1. The CDR3 spans 15 residues. Trimming took 4 bases from V and 8 from J; bases not matched to a gene: 6. The germline CDR1 and CDR2 sequences are LGHNA and YSLEER.

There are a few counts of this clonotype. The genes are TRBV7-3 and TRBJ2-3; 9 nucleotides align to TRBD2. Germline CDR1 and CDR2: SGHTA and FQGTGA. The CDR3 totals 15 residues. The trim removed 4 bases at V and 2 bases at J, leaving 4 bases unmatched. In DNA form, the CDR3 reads TGTGCCAGCAGCTCGGCTAGCGGGGTCACAGATACGCAGTATTTT. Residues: CASSSASGVTDTQYF.

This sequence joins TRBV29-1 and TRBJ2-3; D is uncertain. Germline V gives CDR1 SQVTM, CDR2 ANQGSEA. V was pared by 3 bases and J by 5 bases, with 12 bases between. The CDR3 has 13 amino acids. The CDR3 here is CSVEGGWVDTQYF. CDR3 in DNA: TGCAGCGTTGAGGGCGGTTGGGTAGATACGCAGTATTTT.

CDR3 in DNA: TGCAGCGCTCGGTTAGGGGGCGTAAAAAACATTCAGTACTTC. Residues: CSARLGGVKNIQYF. J is TRBJ2-4 and V is TRBV29-1; 7 nucleotides match TRBD1. This CDR3 is built from 14 residues. CDR1 SQVTM and CDR2 ANQGSEA come from the germline V gene. Unmatched junction bases numbered 10, after V lost 7 bases and J lost 4 bases.

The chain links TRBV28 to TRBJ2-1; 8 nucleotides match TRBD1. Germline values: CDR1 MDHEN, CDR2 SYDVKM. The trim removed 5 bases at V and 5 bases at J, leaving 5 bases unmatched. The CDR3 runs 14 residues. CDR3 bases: TGTGCCAGCAGTCGGACAGGGAACCACAATGAGCAGTTCTTC. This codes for CASSRTGNHNEQFF.

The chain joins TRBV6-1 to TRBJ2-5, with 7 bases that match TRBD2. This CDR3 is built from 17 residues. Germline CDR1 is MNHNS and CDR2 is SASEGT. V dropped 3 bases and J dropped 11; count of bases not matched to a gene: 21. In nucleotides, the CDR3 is TGTGCCAGCAGTGAGGTCCTAGCGGAGGGTGGTTGGTGGGAGCAGTACTTC. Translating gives CASSEVLAEGGWWEQYF.

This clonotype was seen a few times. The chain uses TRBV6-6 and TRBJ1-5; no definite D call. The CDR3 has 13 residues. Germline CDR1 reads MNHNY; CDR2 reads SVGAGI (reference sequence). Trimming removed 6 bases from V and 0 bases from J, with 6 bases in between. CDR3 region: CASSAASNQPQHF. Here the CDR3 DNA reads TGTGCCAGCAGCGCGGCTAGCAATCAGCCCCAGCATTTT.